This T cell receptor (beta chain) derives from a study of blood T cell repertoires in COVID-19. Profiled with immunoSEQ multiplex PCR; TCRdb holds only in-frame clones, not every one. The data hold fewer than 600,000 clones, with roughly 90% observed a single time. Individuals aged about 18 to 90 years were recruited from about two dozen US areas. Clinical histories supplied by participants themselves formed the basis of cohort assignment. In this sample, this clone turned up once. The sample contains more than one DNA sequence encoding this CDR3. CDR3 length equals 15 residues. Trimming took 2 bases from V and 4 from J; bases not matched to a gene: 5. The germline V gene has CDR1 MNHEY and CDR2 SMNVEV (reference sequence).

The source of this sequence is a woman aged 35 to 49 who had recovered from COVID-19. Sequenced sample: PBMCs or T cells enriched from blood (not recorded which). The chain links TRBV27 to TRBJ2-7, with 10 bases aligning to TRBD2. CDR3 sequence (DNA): TGTGCCAGCAGTTTACGGCTAGCGGGGGCTTACGAGCAGTACTTC. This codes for CASSLRLAGAYEQYF.